This T cell receptor (beta chain) was documented in a study of tumour-infiltrating T cells in Burkitt lymphoma. Study as a whole: Overall and progression-free survival were predicted by productive clonality.

Assay: immunoSEQ multiplex PCR; the TCRdb copy retains only in-frame clones and omits some. The data contain nearly 5,500 clones, roughly 9.8% of them singletons. This CDR3 has 12 residues. V gave up 6 bases and J gave up 5 bases, with 10 bases separating them. Germline V gene lookup returns CDR1 SEHNR and CDR2 FQNEAQ (reference sequence). The V gene is TRBV7-9, the J gene TRBJ2-5; a weak D match, TRBD2 (5 bases). The source material was tumor tissue. This TCR was recovered from a human donor with diffuse large B-cell lymphoma. Written as DNA, the CDR3 is TGTGCCAGCAGGGACTTTGGGGAGACCCAGTACTTC. Protein sequence: CASRDFGETQYF.